The 15 T cell receptor beta chains given below trace back to one sample, sequenced in a study of T cell responses to AZD1222 COVID-19 vaccine. Sequencing used immunoSEQ multiplex PCR; TCRdb keeps in-frame clones, though not all of them. The repertoire holds tens of thousands of clones, around 85% seen once, with about 27% in the top ten. This sample comprised peripheral blood, obtained 28 days after the second AZD1222 dose. The receptors come from an adult who received the AZD1222 COVID-19 vaccine.

The chain uses TRBV27 and TRBJ2-1; TRBD1 matches 8 bases. Germline V gene sequence: CDR1 MNHEY, CDR2 SMNVEV (reference sequence). V shed 1 base, J shed 4 bases, and the junction held 9 bases outside the gene matches. CDR3 length: 17 residues. CDR3 coding DNA: TGTGCCAGCAGTTTATTCCGAGGCAGGGGGCAATACAATGAGCAGTTCTTC. It codes for CASSLFRGRGQYNEQFF.

V is TRBV4-2 and J is TRBJ2-3; 9 bases match TRBD2. CDR3 length equals 17 residues. Looked up from germline, CDR1 is LGHNA and CDR2 is YNFKEQ. Trimming cost V 4 bases and J 0 bases; bases outside gene matches: 8. This chain's CDR3 is CASSLTTSGSSTDTQYF. In DNA, the CDR3 is TGTGCCAGCAGCCTGACCACTAGCGGGTCTAGCACAGATACGCAGTATTTT.

In this sample, this clone turned up many times. This chain joins TRBV11-3 and TRBJ1-1, with D perhaps matching TRBD1 (5 bases). Germline CDR1 and CDR2: SGHNT and YENEEA. The CDR3 length is 12 residues. V was cut by 5 bases and J by 11 bases, with 15 bases left in between. This CDR3 is CASSDPAGQAFF. CDR3 nucleotides: TGTGCCAGCAGCGATCCTGCGGGGCAGGCTTTCTTT.

In nucleotides, the CDR3 is TGTGCCAGCAGCTTTGGGGGGCCGGGTGGAAACACCATATATTTT. It specifies CASSFGGPGGNTIYF. The V and J genes are TRBV7-8 and TRBJ1-3; TRBD1 is a possible D gene (6 bases). Germline V CDR1 and CDR2: SGHVS, FQNEAQ. CDR3 length: 15 residues. Deletions cut 3 bases from V and 3 bases from J, with 12 bases between.

The chain is built from TRBV28 and TRBJ2-5, with D possibly being TRBD1 (5 bases). The CDR3 loop spans 11 amino acids. Trimming took 10 bases from V and 2 from J, leaving 8 bases between them. CDR1 MDHEN and CDR2 SYDVKM come from the germline V gene. The CDR3 loop is CATHRQETQYF. CDR3 sequence (DNA): TGTGCCACCCACAGGCAAGAGACCCAGTACTTC.

This clone was found once. This chain uses TRBV11-3 with TRBJ2-7; D is perhaps TRBD1 (6 bases). There are 13 residues in the CDR3. Germline CDR1 SGHNT, CDR2 YENEEA. Trimming took off 1 base at V and 6 bases at J, with 10 bases between the two ends. CDR3 region: CASSLGRDTEQYF. The DNA for the CDR3 is TGTGCCAGCAGCTTAGGACGGGACACCGAGCAGTACTTC.

This clone came up a few times. The chain is built from TRBV13 and TRBJ2-5; 9 bases are a match to TRBD1. CDR3 size: 14 residues. V lost 4 bases to trimming and J lost 5 bases; unmatched junction nucleotides: 5. From germline, CDR1 is PRHDT and CDR2 FYEKMQ (reference sequence). In DNA form, the CDR3 reads TGTGCCAGCAGCTCGGGACAGGGTCACGAGACCCAGTACTTC. This sequence encodes CASSSGQGHETQYF.

The genes are TRBV29-1 and TRBJ2-7; D perhaps matches TRBD1 (6 bases). CDR1 SQVTM and CDR2 ANQGSEA come from the germline V gene. The CDR3 consists of 12 residues. V was shortened by 6 bases and J by 5 bases, with 14 bases between the two germline ends. The CDR3 sequence is CSVGYRVHEQYF. The CDR3 region has the DNA TGCAGCGTAGGCTACAGGGTCCACGAGCAGTACTTC.

The CDR3 here is CASTPGGQGTYEQYF. The CDR3 DNA is TGTGCCAGCACCCCAGGGGGACAGGGAACCTACGAGCAGTACTTC. This chain connects TRBV9 to TRBJ2-7, with 9 bases that match TRBD1. CDR1 and CDR2 from the germline V gene are SGDLS and YYNGEE. The CDR3 has 15 residues. With V trimmed by 6 bases and J by 2 bases, 9 bases remained unmatched. Filled out from reference TRBV9 and TRBJ2-7, the complete variable domain reads DSGVTQTPKHLITATGQRVTLRCSPRSGDLSVYWYQQSLDQGLQFLIQYYNGEERAKGNILERFSAQQFPDLHSELNLSSLELGDSALYFCASTPGGQGTYEQYFGPGTRLTVT.

V usage is TRBV27 and J usage is TRBJ1-2; D gene uncertain. The CDR3 loop spans 13 amino acids. V lost 5 bases and J 3 bases, leaving 10 bases between the germline ends. Germline V CDR1 and CDR2: MNHEY, SMNVEV (reference sequence). In DNA form, the CDR3 reads TGTGCCAGCAGTCCAACGACATACTATGGCTACACCTTC. It codes for CASSPTTYYGYTF.

The chain couples TRBV10-3 to TRBJ2-1, with TRBD2 matching 13 bases. The germline V gene encodes CDR1 ENHRY and CDR2 SYGVKD. V lost 6 bases, J lost 0 bases, and 14 bases stayed unmatched. The CDR3 is 20 amino acids. The DNA of the CDR3 is TGTGCCATCAGGGGCTCCGGGACTAGCGGGATCGGTAGCTCCTACAATGAGCAGTTCTTC. It yields the protein CAIRGSGTSGIGSSYNEQFF.

This clone has a handful of counts. The chain is built from TRBV9 and TRBJ1-1; D not resolved. The length of the CDR3 is 13 residues. The V gene's germline CDR1 is SGDLS and CDR2 YYNGEE. V lost 6 bases, J lost 5 bases, and 14 bases lay in between. The CDR3: CASNSHGVTEAFF. The CDR3 DNA sequence: TGTGCCAGCAACTCTCACGGGGTGACTGAAGCTTTCTTT.

The chain has TRBV7-2 and TRBJ1-1; TRBD1 might be the D (5 bases). V lost 1 base, J lost 5 bases, and 14 bases lay in between. The CDR3 runs 15 residues. Per germline, CDR1 SGHTA and CDR2 FQGNSA. CDR3 nucleotides: TGTGCCAGCAGCTTAGTGGGGGGAGATAAGACTGAAGCTTTCTTT. Protein product: CASSLVGGDKTEAFF.

The chain links TRBV29-1 to TRBJ2-5; D is unclear. Deletions cut 4 bases from V and 1 base from J, with 7 bases between. Germline CDR1 and CDR2: SQVTM and ANQGSEA. The CDR3 has 12 amino acids. CDR3 protein: CSVGSSQETQYF. CDR3 bases: TGCAGCGTTGGGTCAAGCCAAGAGACCCAGTACTTC. Filled out from reference TRBV29-1 and TRBJ2-5, the complete variable domain reads SAVISQKPSRDICQRGTSLTIQCQVDSQVTMMFWYRQQPGQSLTLIATANQGSEATYESGFVIDKFPISRPNLTFSTLTVSNMSPEDSSIYLCSVGSSQETQYFGPGTRLLVL.

The CDR3 is CASSLAGRLAGVGDTQYF. CDR3 DNA: TGTGCCAGCAGCTTGGCTGGGAGGCTAGCGGGGGTGGGAGATACGCAGTATTTT. The chain links TRBV5-4 to TRBJ2-3; 10 bases match TRBD2. Germline V lookup: CDR1 SGHNT, CDR2 YYREEE (reference sequence). V lost 0 bases to trimming and J lost 5 bases; unmatched junction nucleotides: 12. The CDR3 length is 18 residues.